These 12 T cell receptor beta chains share one sample of origin, sequenced in a study of CD8 T cells in ankylosing spondylitis. One entry per CDR3 protein results from TCRdb running MiXCR on the 5' RACE reads. The top ten hold roughly 7.2% of the sample, which has some 140,000 distinct CDR3 sequences, roughly 8.4% seen once. Sequences were obtained from synovial fluid, either unsorted or a sorted T cell fraction (not recorded which). The receptor source for this set is a male donor with ankylosing spondylitis.

V and J are TRBV7-2 and TRBJ1-2; D possibly corresponds to TRBD1 (5 bases). The CDR3 spans 14 residues. Germline loops: CDR1 SGHTA, CDR2 FQGNSA. Trimming took 4 bases from V and 3 from J, leaving 12 bases between them. CDR3: CASSSDPRDYGYTF. As DNA, the CDR3 is TGTGCCAGCAGCTCGGACCCCAGGGACTATGGCTACACCTTC.

The chain has TRBV2 and TRBJ1-1; D not certain. V lost 6 bases to trimming and J lost 7 bases, with 9 bases between them. The CDR3 is 11 residues long. Germline CDR1 and CDR2: SNHLY and FYNNEI. This chain's CDR3 is CASRITREAFF. Here the CDR3 DNA reads TGTGCCAGCAGGATCACCCGTGAAGCTTTCTTT. The variable domain in full, with the rest retrieved from reference TRBV2 and TRBJ1-1, is EPEVTQTPSHQVTQMGQEVILRCVPISNHLYFYWYRQILGQKVEFLVSFYNNEISEKSEIFDDQFSVERPDGSNFTLKIRSTKLEDSAMYFCASRITREAFFGQGTRLTVV.

A few counts support this clonotype. V is TRBV29-1 and J is TRBJ1-2; D is ambiguous. Trimming took 3 bases from V and 5 from J, leaving 13 bases between them. The CDR3 consists of 13 residues. Per the germline V gene, CDR1 is SQVTM and CDR2 is ANQGSEA. The CDR3 sequence is CSVDLGWGYGYTF. CDR3 nucleotides: TGCAGCGTTGATCTGGGATGGGGATATGGCTACACCTTC.

This clonotype appeared many times. The DNA of the CDR3 is TGTGCCAGCAGCTCTTTTGGACTGGGGAGCTCCTACAATGAGCAGTTCTTC. The encoded protein is CASSSFGLGSSYNEQFF. The V call is TRBV12-3 or TRBV12-4, the J call TRBJ2-1, with D tentatively TRBD2 (5 bases). V lost 6 bases and J 0 bases, leaving 18 bases between the germline ends. This CDR3 has 17 amino acids.

This clonotype was seen only a few times. V gene TRBV6-1 combines with J gene TRBJ1-2, with a tentative D call TRBD1 (5 bases). Germline CDR1 reads MNHNS; CDR2 reads SASEGT. The CDR3 is 14 amino acids. V was shortened by 6 bases and J by 3 bases, with 14 bases between the two germline ends. The CDR3 DNA reads as TGTGCCAGCAGCTCCCGACAGTCTTACTATGGCTACACCTTC. It codes for CASSSRQSYYGYTF.

The chain recombines TRBV20-1 with TRBJ1-2, with 7 bases identical to TRBD1. There are 11 residues in the CDR3. Germline V gene lookup returns CDR1 DFQATT and CDR2 SNEGSKA (reference sequence). After removal of 6 bases from V and 7 bases from J, the junction contained 5 bases not matched to a gene. CDR3 nucleotides: TGCAGTGCAACCTACAGGGGTGGCTACACCTTC. Protein: CSATYRGGYTF.

This clonotype was detected many times. The rearrangement joins TRBV6-4 to TRBJ2-3; 13 bases are a match to TRBD2. Germline loops: CDR1 MRHNA, CDR2 SNTAGT. With 7 bases clipped from V and 3 bases from J, the junction kept 22 bases outside the gene matches. This CDR3 comprises 21 residues. CDR3 sequence (DNA): TGTGCCAGCACACACATCCCCTTACTAGCGGGAGGGCCAAGGAGAACAGATACGCAGTATTTT. Translated: CASTHIPLLAGGPRRTDTQYF.

This chain uses TRBV20-1 with TRBJ1-1; 10 nucleotides match TRBD1. The CDR3 spans 14 residues. Germline lookup yields CDR1 DFQATT and CDR2 SNEGSKA (reference sequence). The trim removed 0 bases at V and 5 bases at J, leaving 3 bases unmatched. CDR3 bases: TGCAGTGCTAGAGAGGGGACAGGGGTGACTGAAGCTTTCTTT. Amino acids: CSAREGTGVTEAFF.

This clonotype was seen repeatedly, ten times or more. The chain employs TRBV12-3 or TRBV12-4 and TRBJ2-5, with D perhaps matching TRBD1 or TRBD2 (5 bases each). This CDR3 has 16 amino acids. The germline V and J ends were trimmed by 3 bases and 4 bases, with 18 bases remaining between them. The CDR3 nucleotides are TGTGCCAGCAGTTTTGGCGGTAAGGGACCCGGAGAGACCCAGTACTTC. Protein sequence: CASSFGGKGPGETQYF.

This clonotype has at least ten counts. The V call is TRBV5-1, the J call TRBJ2-2; perhaps TRBD1 as D (6 bases). The CDR3 has 15 residues. Looked up from germline, CDR1 is SGHRS and CDR2 is YFSETQ. V was trimmed by 4 bases and J by 0 bases, leaving 10 bases between them. CDR3 bases: TGCGCCAGCAGCATGTGGACAGCGAACACCGGGGAGCTGTTTTTT. This gives the protein CASSMWTANTGELFF.

This clonotype has a count of ten or more. V and J are TRBV12-3 or TRBV12-4 and TRBJ2-3, with 7 positions matching TRBD1. The J segment lost 2 bases and the V segment lost 5 bases, leaving 10 bases of the junction unmatched. This CDR3 comprises 16 residues. The CDR3 protein is CASSLDRAANTDTQYF. CDR3 DNA: TGTGCCAGCAGTCTTGACAGGGCGGCCAACACAGATACGCAGTATTTT.

This clonotype was detected many times. The chain has TRBV15 and TRBJ2-1, with 9 bases identical to TRBD2. Trimming removed 3 bases from V and 5 bases from J; junction bases left unmatched: 8. The germline V gene has CDR1 LNHNV and CDR2 YYDKDF (reference sequence). The CDR3 loop spans 16 amino acids. The CDR3 here is CATSREPLAGDNEQFF. The CDR3 DNA reads TGTGCCACCAGCAGGGAGCCCTTAGCGGGGGACAATGAGCAGTTCTTC.